The 21 T cell receptor beta chains listed next were all sequenced from one sample in a study of type 1 regulatory T cells. Using its own MiXCR run on the reads, TCRdb lists one record per CDR3 protein. The repertoire consists of about 60,000 distinct CDR3 sequences, with roughly two thirds occurring once and the leading ten covering approximately 1.8%. These receptors have no identified antigens. The specimen sequenced was cultured non-Tr1 T cells, either the whole culture or a sorted T cell fraction (not recorded which). All receptors derive from a human donor in good health.

The chain carries TRBV6-5 and TRBJ2-3; the match to TRBD2 covers 8 bases. The V and J ends lost 6 bases and 4 bases, in that order; junction bases with no gene match: 9. CDR1 is MNHEY and CDR2 is SVGAGI in the germline V gene. The CDR3 extends over 15 amino acids. CDR3 sequence: CASSPEASGSDTQYF. In nucleotides, the CDR3 is TGTGCCAGCAGCCCAGAGGCTAGCGGGTCAGATACGCAGTATTTT.

The chain recombines TRBV7-2 with TRBJ2-5; 9 bases align to TRBD1. The germline gives CDR1 SGHTA, CDR2 FQGNSA. CDR3 size: 13 residues. The ends lost 8 bases at V and 1 base at J; junction bases unmatched: 2. The CDR3 coding sequence is TGTGCCAGCGGGACAGGGCCCCAAGAGACCCAGTACTTC. It encodes CASGTGPQETQYF.

The rearrangement links TRBV7-6 to TRBJ2-5; unclear D gene. Germline assignment: CDR1 SGHVS and CDR2 FNYEAQ. V shed 5 bases and J shed 5 bases, with 6 bases lying between them. The CDR3 covers 11 residues. Here the CDR3 reads CASSTEETQYF. The CDR3 DNA is TGTGCCAGCAGCACCGAGGAGACCCAGTACTTC.

This chain links TRBV20-1 with TRBJ1-6, with TRBD1 as a possible D gene (6 bases). CDR1 is DFQATT, CDR2 SNEGSKA, per germline (reference sequence). V lost 5 bases and J 2 bases, leaving 13 bases between the germline ends. The CDR3 runs 15 residues. For the CDR3, the DNA is TGCAGTGCTCAACAACAGGGCCCCTATAATTCACCCCTCCACTTT. Protein sequence: CSAQQQGPYNSPLHF.

This chain uses TRBV20-1 with TRBJ1-4, with a tentative D call TRBD1 (6 bases). The CDR3 sequence is 13 residues long. V gave up 6 bases and J gave up 0 bases, with 8 bases separating them. Germline CDR1 DFQATT, CDR2 SNEGSKA (reference sequence). The CDR3 bases are TGCAGTGCGGAGGGGGCAACTAATGAAAAACTGTTTTTT. It encodes CSAEGATNEKLFF.

This sequence joins TRBV20-1 and TRBJ2-1, with D possibly being TRBD2 (5 bases). Germline assignment: CDR1 DFQATT and CDR2 SNEGSKA (reference sequence). CDR3 length: 14 amino acids. V lost 2 bases, J lost 5 bases, and 13 bases lay in between. This CDR3 is CSARTGSRDNEQFF. The DNA of the CDR3 is TGCAGTGCTAGAACGGGGAGCCGGGACAATGAGCAGTTCTTC.

J is TRBJ2-1 and V is TRBV20-1, with 9 bases lining up with TRBD1. J lost 13 bases, V lost 2 bases, and 12 bases had no gene match. CDR1 is DFQATT, CDR2 SNEGSKA, per germline (reference sequence). The length of the CDR3 is 14 residues. DNA of the CDR3: TGCAGTGCTAGACCGGGACAGGGTTCGTCGGGTCAGTTCTTC. Its translation is CSARPGQGSSGQFF.

The rearrangement uses TRBV7-2 and TRBJ1-1; D is undetermined. Per germline, CDR1 SGHTA and CDR2 FQGNSA. The germline V and J ends were trimmed by 1 base and 11 bases, with 14 bases remaining between them. CDR3 length equals 13 residues. The CDR3 is CASSLGGPLAAFF. Here the CDR3 DNA reads TGTGCCAGCAGCTTAGGTGGCCCCCTCGCCGCTTTCTTT.

In its sample, this clonotype was seen a few times. The chain links TRBV11-2 to TRBJ2-7, with 7 nucleotides matching TRBD2. V lost 0 bases, J lost 6 bases, and 8 bases stayed unmatched. This CDR3 has 15 amino acids. The germline gives CDR1 SGHAT, CDR2 FQNNGV. The CDR3 loop is CASSLERVAGGEQYF. The DNA for the CDR3 is TGTGCCAGCAGCTTAGAAAGGGTAGCGGGTGGCGAGCAGTACTTC.

This clonotype has only one observation. The chain carries TRBV5-8 and TRBJ2-4; no definite D call. The CDR3 has 14 residues. Germline-derived CDR1 and CDR2 are SGHTS and YDEGEE. V was pared by 4 bases and J by 3 bases, with 11 bases between. Here the CDR3 DNA reads TGTGCCAGCAGCGTTGGTAGGGTCAAAAACATTCAGTACTTC. As protein: CASSVGRVKNIQYF.

The rearrangement links TRBV6-1 to TRBJ2-3, with 10 bases identical to TRBD1. V was clipped by 3 bases and J by 5 bases; unmatched bases: 2. This CDR3 region has 14 residues. Germline CDR1 and CDR2: MNHNS and SASEGT. The CDR3 sequence is CASSDGQGGDTQYF. As DNA, the CDR3 is TGTGCCAGCAGTGACGGACAGGGGGGAGATACGCAGTATTTT.

This clonotype was seen a few times. This rearrangement joins TRBV7-8 to TRBJ1-2; D is ambiguous. The V end lost 1 base, the J end lost 8 bases, and 20 bases lay between the germline ends. CDR1 SGHVS and CDR2 FQNEAQ come from the germline V gene. The CDR3 is made up of 16 amino acids. The CDR3 protein is CASSLGSVSASRGYTF. The CDR3 region has the DNA TGTGCCAGCAGCTTAGGCAGCGTATCGGCCTCGCGGGGCTACACCTTC.

The chain has TRBV19 and TRBJ1-2; D call uncertain. This CDR3 contains 13 residues. Germline CDR1 and CDR2: LNHDA and SQIVND (reference sequence). V was pared by 9 bases and J by 8 bases, with 19 bases between. The CDR3 region has the DNA TGTGCCAGCACCCTCGATGGCTTAGAGGGCTACACCTTC. Translated: CASTLDGLEGYTF. Complete variable domain (other parts from reference TRBV19 and TRBJ1-2): DGGITQSPKYLFRKEGQNVTLSCEQNLNHDAMYWYRQDPGQGLRLIYYSQIVNDFQKGDIAEGYSVSREKKESFPLTVTSAQKNPTAFYLCASTLDGLEGYTFGSGTRLTVV.

The chain is built from TRBV5-5 and TRBJ2-5; D uncertain. Germline CDR1 SGHKS, CDR2 YYEKEE (reference sequence). CDR3 length equals 15 residues. With 0 bases removed from V and 0 bases from J, the gap between germline ends came to 9 bases. CDR3 region: CASSLVAGNQETQYF. The CDR3 region has the DNA TGTGCCAGCAGCTTGGTCGCTGGGAACCAAGAGACCCAGTACTTC.

This sequence joins TRBV5-6 and TRBJ2-7; tentative D call: TRBD1 (6 bases). The CDR3 runs 14 residues. Germline lookup yields CDR1 SGHDT and CDR2 YYEEEE. Deletions cut 10 bases from V and 0 bases from J, with 17 bases between. CDR3 region: CARPLGHISYEQYF. DNA of the CDR3: TGTGCCCGGCCCCTGGGACACATCTCCTACGAGCAGTACTTC. The full variable domain, with the rest looked up from reference TRBV5-6 and TRBJ2-7, is DAGVTQSPTHLIKTRGQQVTLRCSPKSGHDTVSWYQQALGQGPQFIFQYYEEEERQRGNFPDRFSGHQFPNYSSELNVNALLLGDSALYLCARPLGHISYEQYFGPGTRLTVT.

The chain joins TRBV20-1 to TRBJ2-1; no reliable D call. The CDR3 has 11 amino acids. The V end was cut by 3 bases, the J end by 9 bases, with 9 bases between. Germline CDR1 and CDR2: DFQATT and SNEGSKA (reference sequence). Here the CDR3 reads CSASPGLEQFF. For the CDR3, the DNA is TGCAGTGCTAGCCCCGGTCTTGAGCAGTTCTTC.

This clonotype was observed a few times. The chain combines TRBV7-3 with TRBJ2-7, with no clear D. V was cut by 5 bases and J by 6 bases, with 14 bases left in between. Germline CDR1 reads SGHTA; CDR2 reads FQGTGA. The CDR3 is made up of 13 amino acids. CDR3 residues: CASSPGPRLEQYF. In nucleotides, the CDR3 is TGTGCCAGCAGCCCTGGGCCGAGACTCGAGCAGTACTTC.

The CDR3 spells CASSLAVGIGQPQHF. The CDR3 DNA reads as TGTGCCAGCAGCTTGGCGGTGGGTATCGGTCAGCCCCAGCATTTT. This chain connects TRBV5-5 to TRBJ1-5, with unresolved D. V lost 0 bases and J lost 6, with 13 bases in between. The length of the CDR3 is 15 residues. The germline gives CDR1 SGHKS, CDR2 YYEKEE (reference sequence).

This chain uses TRBV4-2 with TRBJ2-3; tentative D call: TRBD1 (6 bases). Between the trimmed V and J ends, which lost 0 bases and 6 bases, there was a span of 10 bases. The CDR3 is made up of 14 amino acids. The germline V gene encodes CDR1 LGHNA and CDR2 YNFKEQ. The CDR3 sequence is CASSQDGRGDTQYF. DNA for the CDR3: TGTGCCAGCAGCCAAGATGGCAGGGGTGATACGCAGTATTTT.

The chain couples TRBV5-1 to TRBJ2-1; 7 bases match TRBD2. This CDR3 is 15 amino acids long. Germline V gene sequence: CDR1 SGHRS, CDR2 YFSETQ. Germline trimming cut 3 bases from V and 4 bases from J; bases unmatched to any gene: 7. The CDR3 DNA reads TGCGCCAGCAGCTCCCCCAGCGGGAAGTACAATGAGCAGTTCTTC. It translates to CASSSPSGKYNEQFF. Variable domain in full (rest from reference TRBV5-1 and TRBJ2-1): KAGVTQTPRYLIKTRGQQVTLSCSPISGHRSVSWYQQTPGQGLQFLFEYFSETQRNKGNFPGRFSGRQFSNSRSEMNVSTLELGDSALYLCASSSPSGKYNEQFFGPGTRLTVL.

The sample holds one count of this clonotype. The V call is TRBV7-6, the J call TRBJ2-5; 7 nucleotides line up with TRBD1. Per the germline V gene, CDR1 is SGHVS and CDR2 is FNYEAQ. This CDR3 region has 15 residues. J lost 4 bases, V lost 5 bases, and 10 bases had no gene match. The CDR3 nucleotides are TGTGCCAGCAGCAAAGCAGGGGGAGAGGGAGAGACCCAGTACTTC. This encodes CASSKAGGEGETQYF. The whole variable domain, remainder taken from reference TRBV7-6 and TRBJ2-5, is GAGVSQSPRYKVTKRGQDVALRCDPISGHVSLYWYRQALGQGPEFLTYFNYEAQQDKSGLPNDRFSAERPEGSISTLTIQRTEQRDSAMYRCASSKAGGEGETQYFGPGTRLLVL.